This T cell receptor beta chain emerged from a study of shared clonotypes between healthy human individuals. Study-level points and caveats: Investigators collected only blood, and repertoires in tissues likely differ.

Note on this clone: Its matching antigen is unknown.

The CDR3 is 15 residues long. The V end lost 3 bases, the J end lost 0 bases, and 11 bases lay between the germline ends. The germline V gene has CDR1 KGHSH and CDR2 LQKENI. Repertoires were generated with immunoSEQ multiplex PCR, while TCRdb's copy carries only in-frame clones and drops some. Here the sample spans roughly 2.6 million clones, over 85% being singletons. The chain combines TRBV18 with TRBJ1-2, with D unclear. This sequence originates from a man younger than 35 in good health. The sequenced sample was naive CD4+ T cells sorted from blood. Documented subset: CD45RA+ positively selected. CDR3 sequence reads: CASSPDQTSNYGYTF. In nucleotides, the CDR3 is TGTGCCAGCTCACCGGATCAGACCTCTAACTATGGCTACACCTTC.